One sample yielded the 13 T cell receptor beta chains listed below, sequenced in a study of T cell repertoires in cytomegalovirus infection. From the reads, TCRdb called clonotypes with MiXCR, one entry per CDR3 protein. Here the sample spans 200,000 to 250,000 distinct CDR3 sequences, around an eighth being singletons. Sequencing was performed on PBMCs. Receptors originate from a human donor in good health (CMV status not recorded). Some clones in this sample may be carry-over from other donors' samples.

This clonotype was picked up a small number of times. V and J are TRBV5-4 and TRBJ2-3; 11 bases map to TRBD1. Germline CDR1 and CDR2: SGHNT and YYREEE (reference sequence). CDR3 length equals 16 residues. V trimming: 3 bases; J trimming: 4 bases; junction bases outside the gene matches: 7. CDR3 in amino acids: CASSWAPGQGADTQYF. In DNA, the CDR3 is TGTGCCAGCAGCTGGGCCCCGGGACAGGGGGCAGATACGCAGTATTTT. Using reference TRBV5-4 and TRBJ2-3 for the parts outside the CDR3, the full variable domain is ETGVTQSPTHLIKTRGQQVTLRCSSQSGHNTVSWYQQALGQGPQFIFQYYREEENGRGNFPPRFSGLQFPNYSSELNVNALELDDSALYLCASSWAPGQGADTQYFGPGTRLTVL.

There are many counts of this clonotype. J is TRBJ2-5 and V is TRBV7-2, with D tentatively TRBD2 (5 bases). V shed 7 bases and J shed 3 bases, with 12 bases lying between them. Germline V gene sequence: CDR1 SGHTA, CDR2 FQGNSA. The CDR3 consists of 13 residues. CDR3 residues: CASNLPGKETQYF. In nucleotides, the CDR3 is TGTGCCAGCAACCTACCGGGAAAAGAGACCCAGTACTTC. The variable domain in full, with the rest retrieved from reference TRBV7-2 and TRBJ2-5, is GAGVSQSPSNKVTEKGKDVELRCDPISGHTALYWYRQSLGQGLEFLIYFQGNSAPDKSGLPSDRFSAERTGGSVSTLTIQRTQQEDSAVYLCASNLPGKETQYFGPGTRLLVL.

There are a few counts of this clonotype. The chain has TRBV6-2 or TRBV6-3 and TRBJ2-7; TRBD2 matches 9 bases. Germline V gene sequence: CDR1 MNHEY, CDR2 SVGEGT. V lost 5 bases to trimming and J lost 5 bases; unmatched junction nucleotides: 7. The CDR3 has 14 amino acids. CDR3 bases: TGTGCCAGCAGTCGTAGCGGGAGACCCCACGAGCAGTACTTC. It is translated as CASSRSGRPHEQYF.

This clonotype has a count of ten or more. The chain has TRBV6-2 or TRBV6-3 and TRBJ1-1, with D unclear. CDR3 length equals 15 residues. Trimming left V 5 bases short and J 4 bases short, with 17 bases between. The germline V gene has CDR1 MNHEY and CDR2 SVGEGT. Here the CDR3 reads CASSKQTVSGTEAFF. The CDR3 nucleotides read TGTGCCAGCAGTAAGCAGACGGTCTCGGGCACTGAAGCTTTCTTT.

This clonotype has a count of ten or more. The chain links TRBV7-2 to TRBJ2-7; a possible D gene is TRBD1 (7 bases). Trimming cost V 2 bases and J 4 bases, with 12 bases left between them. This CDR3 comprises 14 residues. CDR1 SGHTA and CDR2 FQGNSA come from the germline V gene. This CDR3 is CASSLIGGQYEQYF. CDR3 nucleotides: TGTGCCAGCAGCTTAATCGGGGGACAGTACGAGCAGTACTTC.

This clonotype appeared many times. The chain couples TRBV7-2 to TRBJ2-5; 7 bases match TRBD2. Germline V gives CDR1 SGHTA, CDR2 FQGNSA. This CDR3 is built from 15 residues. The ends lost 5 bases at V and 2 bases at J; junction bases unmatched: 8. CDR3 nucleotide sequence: TGTGCCAGCAGCCGTAGCGCGGGGGAACAAGAGACCCAGTACTTC. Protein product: CASSRSAGEQETQYF.

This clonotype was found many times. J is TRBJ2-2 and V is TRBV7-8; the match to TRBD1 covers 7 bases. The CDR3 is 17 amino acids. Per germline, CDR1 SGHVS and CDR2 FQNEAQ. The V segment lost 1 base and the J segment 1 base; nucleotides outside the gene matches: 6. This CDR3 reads CASSLVGTDLNTGELFF. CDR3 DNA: TGTGCCAGCAGCTTAGTGGGGACAGACCTGAACACCGGGGAGCTGTTTTTT.

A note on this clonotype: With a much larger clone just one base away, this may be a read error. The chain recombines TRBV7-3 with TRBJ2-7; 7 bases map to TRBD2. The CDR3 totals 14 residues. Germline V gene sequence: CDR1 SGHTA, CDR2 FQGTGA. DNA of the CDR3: TGTGCCAGCAGCCATACTAGCGAGTCCTACGAGCAGAACTTC. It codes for CASSHTSESYEQNF.

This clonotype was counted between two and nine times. Here the CDR3 DNA reads TGTGCCAGCAGCCCCGGACAGGGGGTCGAGCAGTACTTC. The encoded protein is CASSPGQGVEQYF. This chain links TRBV7-6 with TRBJ2-7; 10 bases match TRBD1. V shed 5 bases and J 6 bases; nucleotides not matched to a gene: 4. The length of the CDR3 is 13 residues. CDR1 is SGHVS and CDR2 is FNYEAQ in the germline V gene.

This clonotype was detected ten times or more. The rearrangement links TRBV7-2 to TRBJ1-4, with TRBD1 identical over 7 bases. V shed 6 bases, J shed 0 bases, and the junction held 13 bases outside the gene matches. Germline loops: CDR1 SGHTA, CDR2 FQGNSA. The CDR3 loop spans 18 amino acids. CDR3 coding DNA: TGTGCCAGCAGGGTGAAGGGGGCTGTACTTTCAACTAATGAAAAACTGTTTTTT. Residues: CASRVKGAVLSTNEKLFF.

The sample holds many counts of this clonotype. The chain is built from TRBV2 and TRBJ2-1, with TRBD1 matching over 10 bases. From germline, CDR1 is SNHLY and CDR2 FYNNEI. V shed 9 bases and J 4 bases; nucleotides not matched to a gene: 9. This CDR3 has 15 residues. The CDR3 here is CASRQGALGYNEQFF. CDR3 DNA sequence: TGTGCCAGTAGACAGGGGGCGCTGGGTTACAATGAGCAGTTCTTC. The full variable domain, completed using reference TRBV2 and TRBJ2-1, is EPEVTQTPSHQVTQMGQEVILRCVPISNHLYFYWYRQILGQKVEFLVSFYNNEISEKSEIFDDQFSVERPDGSNFTLKIRSTKLEDSAMYFCASRQGALGYNEQFFGPGTRLTVL.

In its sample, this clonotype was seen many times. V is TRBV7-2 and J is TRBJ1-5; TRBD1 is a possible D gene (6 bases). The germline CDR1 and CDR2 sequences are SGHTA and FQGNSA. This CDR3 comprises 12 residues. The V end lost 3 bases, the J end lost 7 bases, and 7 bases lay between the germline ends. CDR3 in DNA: TGTGCCAGCAGCTTGGACAGACAGCCCCAGCATTTT. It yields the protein CASSLDRQPQHF.

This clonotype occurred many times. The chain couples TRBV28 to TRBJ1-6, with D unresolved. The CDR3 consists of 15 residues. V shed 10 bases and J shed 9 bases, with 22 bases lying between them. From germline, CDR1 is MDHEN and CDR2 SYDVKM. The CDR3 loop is CAIRTASSRSSPLHF. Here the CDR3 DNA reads TGTGCCATACGCACAGCCTCGTCTAGGAGTTCACCCCTCCACTTT.